This TCR beta chain was captured in a study of OX40 agonist ivuxolimab in advanced cancers. Study-wide background: Ivuxolimab, an antibody acting as an agonist of OX40 (CD134), was used to treat patients. Eligibility admitted prior anti-PD-1, anti-PD-L1 or anti-CTLA-4 therapy; 40% had some. Three individuals attained partial responses, comprising one hepatocellular carcinoma case and two cutaneous melanoma cases.

V shed 5 bases and J shed 3 bases, with 5 bases lying between them. This CDR3 has 11 residues. Germline lookup yields CDR1 SGHAT and CDR2 FQNNGV. As for this clone: Its matching antigen is unknown.

The study, taken as a whole, reports: Clonal expansion was among the lowest in partial responders at 0.1-3.0 mg/kg, especially CD8+.

Some clones are missing from TCRdb's copy, which holds only in-frame ones; the method was immunoSEQ multiplex PCR. The profile covers about 110,000 clones, with approximately 89% appearing a single time and 0.27% taken by the ten largest. This TCR was sampled from an adult with an advanced solid tumor such as melanoma, head and neck, liver or kidney cancer. This specimen was CD4+ or CD8+ T cells sorted from blood, taken in a trial of the OX40 agonist ivuxolimab. V gene TRBV11-2 combines with J gene TRBJ2-7, with D uncertain. CDR3: CASSASYEQYF. CDR3 sequence (DNA): TGTGCCAGCAGCGCAAGCTACGAGCAGTACTTC. The full variable domain, its missing parts supplied by reference TRBV11-2 and TRBJ2-7, is EAGVAQSPRYKIIEKRQSVAFWCNPISGHATLYWYQQILGQGPKLLIQFQNNGVVDDSQLPKDRFSAERLKGVDSTLKIQPAKLEDSAVYLCASSASYEQYFGPGTRLTVT.